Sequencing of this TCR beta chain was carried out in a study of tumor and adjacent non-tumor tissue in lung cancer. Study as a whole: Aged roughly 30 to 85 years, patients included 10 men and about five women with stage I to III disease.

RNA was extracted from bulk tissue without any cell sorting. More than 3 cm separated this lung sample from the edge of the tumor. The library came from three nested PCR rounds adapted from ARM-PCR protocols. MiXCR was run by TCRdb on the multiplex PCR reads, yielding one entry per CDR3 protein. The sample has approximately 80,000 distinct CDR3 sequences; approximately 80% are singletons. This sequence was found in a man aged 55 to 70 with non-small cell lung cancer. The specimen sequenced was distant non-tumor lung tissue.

The CDR3 loop is CASSSPHRGSSGRAETQYF. The CDR3 nucleotides read TGTGCCAGCAGTTCCCCCCACCGGGGGTCTAGCGGGAGGGCGGAGACCCAGTACTTC. The chain couples TRBV6-6 to TRBJ2-5, with 12 positions matching TRBD2. CDR3 length: 19 residues. Germline V gives CDR1 MNHNY, CDR2 SVGAGI (reference sequence). The V segment lost 4 bases and the J segment 5 bases; nucleotides outside the gene matches: 17.